This TCR beta chain comes out of a study of OX40 agonist ivuxolimab in advanced cancers. For the wider study: Ivuxolimab was an agonistic, fully human IgG2 monoclonal antibody directed against OX40 (CD134), a costimulatory receptor. Intravenous ivuxolimab was administered to patients every 2 weeks at six dose levels: 0.01, 0.1, 0.3, 1.5, 3 and 10 mg/kg. Patients were allowed to have had prior anti-PD-1, anti-PD-L1 or anti-CTLA-4 therapy, and 40% of the dose-escalation patients had previously received checkpoint inhibitors. Of the roughly 54 patients in dose escalation, some 19 had hepatocellular carcinoma, around 15 had melanoma, 9 had renal cell carcinoma and 9 had head and neck cancer. Peripheral TCRbeta sequencing aimed to test whether ivuxolimab altered TCR sequence diversity and caused clonal T-cell expansion. The paper reports the monotherapy dose-escalation portion (N of about 47 patients) of the phase I ivuxolimab trial. Partial responses occurred in three dose-escalation patients: two with cutaneous melanoma and one with hepatocellular carcinoma. The dose-escalation cohort was almost 85% male with a mean age of roughly 62 years, ranging from roughly 23 to 85. The investigation overall reported the following: On average, CD8+ T cells showed more expanded clones than CD4+ T cells after ivuxolimab. Partial responders in the 0.1-3.0 mg/kg groups had among the lowest normalized peripheral clonal expansion, especially among CD8+ T cells. The antigen specificity of the clonally expanded peripheral T cells was not determined. Low levels of normalized T-cell clonal expansion were also shown by some nonresponding patients. At doses of 0.1 to 3.0 mg/kg, clonal expansion of both CD4+ and CD8+ T cells in blood was seen between baseline and week 6.

As for this clone: The antigen it binds to is not known. Nothing much larger sits one base from this clone, and base qualities are not available.

The trial excluded patients who had a history of autoimmune disease or who were on systemic immunosuppression. In every dose cohort, peripheral blood was drawn for TCR sequencing at baseline, cycle 4 day 1, and cycle 7 day 1. The samples were taken from a phase I, first-in-human, multicenter, open-label dose-escalation trial of ivuxolimab. Adults with locally advanced or metastatic melanoma, renal cell, hepatocellular, or head and neck squamous cell carcinoma were enrolled in the trial. Before TCR sequencing, CD4+ T cells and CD8+ T cells from peripheral blood were sorted into separate populations. From its cysteine to its phenylalanine, the CDR3 spans 15 amino acids. Only the CDR3 DNA stays, 45 bases, in frame from base 1. At the junction V is shortened by 0 bases and J by 5 bases, with 16 bases in between. CDR1 and CDR2 (GTSNPN, SVGIG) derive from the germline V gene (reference sequence). Genomic DNA was extracted from sorted cells for sequencing of the TCRbeta CDR3 region. The immunoSEQ Assay was used for sequencing of TCRbeta CDR3 regions. TCRdb retrieved this table from immuneACCESS and kept in-frame rearrangements only. Not all clones are present; in checked studies, unresolved V genes account for under half, and no reason is known for the remainder. The sample includes tens of thousands of clones, with 81% observed a single time. The ten largest make up around 1% of the sample.

The source of this sequence is an adult with an advanced solid tumor such as melanoma, head and neck, liver or kidney cancer. The sequencing used CD4+ or CD8+ T cells sorted from blood, collected in a trial of the OX40 agonist ivuxolimab. The chain is made from TRBV30 and TRBJ1-1; the D gene is perhaps TRBD1, from 6 matching bases. In nucleotide form, the sequence is TGTGCCTGGAGTGTTGCTCGGGGGCGGCAGACTGAAGCTTTCTTT. This yields the protein CAWSVARGRQTEAFF.